This passage covers 16 T cell receptor beta chains from one sample sequenced in a study of blood T cells in healthy people across ages. Together with a sample-barcoded 5' primer, a J-beta primer mix was included in a second PCR lasting about 6 to 12 cycles. TCRdb re-called the 5' RACE reads with MiXCR, one entry per CDR3 protein. In the table there are more than 650,000 distinct CDR3 sequences, about 26% of which are singletons. This sample also belongs to another study, concerning T cells of mothers and their children.

Sequencing input: blood. The origin of the receptors is a boy younger than 18 in good health.

The chain carries TRBV5-8 and TRBJ2-1; no clear D. Trimming removed 4 bases from V and 1 base from J, with 15 bases in between. Germline loops: CDR1 SGHTS, CDR2 YDEGEE. CDR3 length equals 16 residues. CDR3 sequence reads: CASSPIPPRSYNEQFF. The DNA of the CDR3 is TGTGCCAGCAGCCCGATCCCTCCTAGGTCCTACAATGAGCAGTTCTTC. Full variable domain (remainder filled in from reference TRBV5-8 and TRBJ2-1): EAGVTQSPTHLIKTRGQQATLRCSPISGHTSVYWYQQALGLGLQFLLWYDEGEERNRGNFPPRFSGRQFPNYSSELNVNALELEDSALYLCASSPIPPRSYNEQFFGPGTRLTVL.

On this clonotype: The junction departs from germline at one end; a sequencing error may be responsible. This chain links TRBV12-3 or TRBV12-4 with TRBJ1-1, with no clear D. The CDR3 consists of 12 residues. The CDR3 loop is CASSLLATKAFF. CDR3 in DNA: TGTGCCAGCAGTTTGCTTGCCACTAAAGCTTTCTTT.

This clonotype came up a few times. The chain has TRBV12-3 or TRBV12-4 and TRBJ2-7, with a tentative D call TRBD1 (6 bases). V lost 9 bases and J 2 bases, leaving 17 bases between the germline ends. The CDR3 contains 14 residues. The CDR3 here is CASLDNRAPYEQYF. The DNA of the CDR3 is TGTGCCAGTCTAGACAACAGGGCCCCCTACGAGCAGTACTTC.

The chain is built from TRBV20-1 and TRBJ2-5; D is perhaps TRBD2 (7 bases). Germline CDR1 is DFQATT and CDR2 is SNEGSKA (reference sequence). Trimming removed 4 bases at V and 5 bases at J, with 14 bases between. The CDR3 covers 13 residues. CDR3: CSAIDRRGETQYF. CDR3 nucleotides: TGCAGTGCTATAGACAGGCGGGGGGAGACCCAGTACTTC.

This clonotype has more than one count but fewer than ten. This sequence joins TRBV7-8 and TRBJ1-5; maybe TRBD1 (5 bases). Germline V gene sequence: CDR1 SGHVS, CDR2 FQNEAQ. The CDR3 is 14 residues long. V dropped 2 bases and J dropped 7 bases, with 12 bases sitting between them. This chain's CDR3 is CASSLQGNKQPQHF. The DNA of the CDR3 is TGTGCCAGCAGCTTACAGGGAAACAAGCAGCCCCAGCATTTT. Combining the CDR3 with reference TRBV7-8 and TRBJ1-5 gives the whole variable domain GAGVSQSPRYKVAKRGQDVALRCDPISGHVSLFWYQQALGQGPEFLTYFQNEAQLDKSGLPSDRFFAERPEGSVSTLKIQRTQQEDSAVYLCASSLQGNKQPQHFGDGTRLSIL.

The chain links TRBV7-9 to TRBJ2-5, with D possibly being TRBD1 (5 bases). The closer fit of TRBJ2-7 to the DNA end suggests the J call may be wrong. CDR1 and CDR2 (germline): SEHNR, FQNEAQ (reference sequence). This CDR3 is built from 14 residues. CDR3: CASSLRGPPYEQYF. The CDR3 region has the DNA TGTGCCAGCAGCCTTAGGGGTCCTCCTTACGAGCAGTACTTC.

This sequence joins TRBV6-1 and TRBJ2-7; 7 positions match TRBD1. Trimming cost V 10 bases and J 9 bases; bases outside gene matches: 27. The CDR3 length is 17 residues. Germline CDR1 and CDR2: MNHNS and SASEGT. CDR3 amino acids: CATRGGRHRDSPLWQYF. CDR3 coding DNA: TGTGCCACAAGAGGGGGACGGCACCGGGACAGTCCTCTTTGGCAGTACTTC.

The rearrangement uses TRBV7-2 and TRBJ2-6; D gene ambiguous. This CDR3 contains 13 residues. With 1 base removed from V and 9 bases from J, the gap between germline ends came to 7 bases. Germline CDR1 and CDR2: SGHTA and FQGNSA. CDR3 in DNA: TGTGCCAGCAGCTTAGTAGCCCACAACGTCCTGACTTTC. This encodes CASSLVAHNVLTF.

The gene calls are TRBV20-1 and TRBJ1-4; D is unresolved. The CDR3 covers 11 residues. Trimming took off 3 bases at V and 8 bases at J, with 7 bases between the two ends. Germline lookup yields CDR1 DFQATT and CDR2 SNEGSKA (reference sequence). The CDR3 sequence: CSASNREKLFF. The CDR3 DNA is TGCAGTGCTAGTAACCGGGAAAAACTGTTTTTT.

This clonotype has only a few counts. The rearrangement links TRBV30 to TRBJ2-7; D is perhaps TRBD2 (5 bases). Trimming removed 3 bases from V and 0 bases from J, with 15 bases in between. CDR3 length: 15 residues. Per the germline V gene, CDR1 is GTSNPN and CDR2 is SVGIG (reference sequence). The CDR3 sequence is CAWRRRVLSSYEQYF. DNA for the CDR3: TGTGCCTGGAGACGGCGGGTGCTAAGCTCCTACGAGCAGTACTTC.

This clonotype was counted a few times. The chain carries TRBV3-1 and TRBJ2-7; D gene ambiguous. Germline lookup yields CDR1 LGHDT and CDR2 YNNKEL (reference sequence). The V gene lost 1 base and the J gene lost 2 bases, with 9 bases spanning the gap. There are 14 residues in the CDR3. CDR3 amino acids: CASSQAPLTYEQYF. The CDR3 coding sequence is TGTGCCAGCAGCCAAGCACCGCTAACCTACGAGCAGTACTTC.

The sample holds a few counts of this clonotype. V usage is TRBV6-4 and J usage is TRBJ1-2, with 9 bases matching TRBD1. The CDR3 has 17 residues. With 6 bases clipped from V and 0 bases from J, the junction kept 11 bases outside the gene matches. Per germline, CDR1 MRHNA and CDR2 SNTAGT. CDR3 amino acids: CASRRTGAGGSNYGYTF. The CDR3 nucleotides read TGTGCCAGCAGGAGGACAGGGGCCGGGGGTTCTAACTATGGCTACACCTTC.

A few counts support this clonotype. This chain joins TRBV15 and TRBJ2-5; TRBD2 matches 11 bases. The germline gives CDR1 LNHNV, CDR2 YYDKDF (reference sequence). Trimming cost V 1 base and J 1 base; bases outside gene matches: 2. This CDR3 is 16 amino acids long. CDR3 sequence: CATSRGGLAVQETQYF. CDR3 in DNA: TGTGCCACCAGCAGAGGGGGACTAGCGGTCCAAGAGACCCAGTACTTC. Drawing the rest from reference TRBV15 and TRBJ2-5, the complete variable domain is DAMVIQNPRYQVTQFGKPVTLSCSQTLNHNVMYWYQQKSSQAPKLLFHYYDKDFNNEADTPDNFQSRRPNTSFCFLDIRSPGLGDTAMYLCATSRGGLAVQETQYFGPGTRLLVL.

The genes are TRBV7-2 and TRBJ2-5; 8 bases map to TRBD2. The CDR3 spans 15 residues. Germline loops: CDR1 SGHTA, CDR2 FQGNSA. V lost 0 bases to trimming and J lost 5 bases; unmatched junction nucleotides: 5. CDR3: CASSLAGTRVETQYF. CDR3 nucleotides: TGTGCCAGCAGCTTAGCCGGGACTAGGGTCGAGACCCAGTACTTC.

This clonotype was observed a few times. The V and J genes are TRBV5-1 and TRBJ1-1, with TRBD1 as a possible D gene (6 bases). The length of the CDR3 is 17 residues. The V and J ends lost 0 bases and 3 bases respectively, with 18 bases between them. The germline V gene encodes CDR1 SGHRS and CDR2 YFSETQ. The CDR3: CASSLVVMGGRYTEAFF. DNA for the CDR3: TGCGCCAGCAGCTTGGTGGTTATGGGGGGCAGGTACACTGAAGCTTTCTTT. The complete variable domain, with remaining parts taken from reference TRBV5-1 and TRBJ1-1, reads KAGVTQTPRYLIKTRGQQVTLSCSPISGHRSVSWYQQTPGQGLQFLFEYFSETQRNKGNFPGRFSGRQFSNSRSEMNVSTLELGDSALYLCASSLVVMGGRYTEAFFGQGTRLTVV.

This clonotype was observed a handful of times. The chain links TRBV5-1 to TRBJ1-1, with D possibly being TRBD1 (5 bases). V lost 4 bases to trimming and J lost 2 bases, with 18 bases between them. Germline V gives CDR1 SGHRS, CDR2 YFSETQ. CDR3 length: 16 amino acids. The CDR3 DNA reads TGCGCCAGCAGCCATGTGTCGGTGGGACCTAACACTGAAGCTTTCTTT. It specifies CASSHVSVGPNTEAFF.